This T cell receptor (beta chain) originates from a study of early T cells in non-severe SARS-CoV-2 infection. Looking at the study overall: Sequencing targeted bulk RNA from unsorted whole blood, leaving chains unpaired.

With V trimmed by 2 bases and J by 0 bases, 4 bases remained unmatched. The CDR3 sequence is 15 residues long. Germline V gene lookup returns CDR1 DFQATT and CDR2 SNEGSKA (reference sequence). The table lists this clonotype with a few counts. Its target is unknown. Attachment of unique molecular identifiers was made to individual cDNA molecules. Using its own MiXCR run on the 5' RACE reads, TCRdb lists one record per CDR3 protein. The sample lists about 58,000 distinct CDR3 sequences, 10% to 15% seen once, with more than 8.5% in the top ten. Whole-study results and caveats: VDJdb matching skewed toward anti-spike CD8 responses, missing private and CD4 specificities.

This sequence originates from an adult who was a healthcare worker with PCR-confirmed SARS-CoV-2 infection or an uninfected control (not recorded which). The genes are TRBV20-1 and TRBJ2-5, with 9 bases fitting TRBD2. Sample: whole blood. CDR3: CSARTRLADQETQYF. Written as DNA, the CDR3 is TGCAGTGCTAGAACGCGACTAGCGGACCAAGAGACCCAGTACTTC.